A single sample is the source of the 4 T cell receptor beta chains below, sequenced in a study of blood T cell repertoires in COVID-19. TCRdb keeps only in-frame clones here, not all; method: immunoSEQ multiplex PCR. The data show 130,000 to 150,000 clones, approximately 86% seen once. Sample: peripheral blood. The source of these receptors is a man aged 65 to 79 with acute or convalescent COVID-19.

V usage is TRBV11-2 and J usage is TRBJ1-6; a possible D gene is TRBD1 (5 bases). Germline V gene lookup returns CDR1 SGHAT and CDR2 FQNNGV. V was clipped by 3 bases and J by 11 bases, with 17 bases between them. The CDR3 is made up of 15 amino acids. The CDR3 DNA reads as TGTGCCAGCAGCTTCGACCGGACAACGGCGGCACCCCTCCACTTT. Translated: CASSFDRTTAAPLHF.

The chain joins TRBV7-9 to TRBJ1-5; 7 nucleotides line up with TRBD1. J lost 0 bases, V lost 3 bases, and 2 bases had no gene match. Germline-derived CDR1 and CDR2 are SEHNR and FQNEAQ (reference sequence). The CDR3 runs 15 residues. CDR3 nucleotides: TGTGCCAGCAGCTTGGGGACAGTTAGCAATCAGCCCCAGCATTTT. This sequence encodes CASSLGTVSNQPQHF.

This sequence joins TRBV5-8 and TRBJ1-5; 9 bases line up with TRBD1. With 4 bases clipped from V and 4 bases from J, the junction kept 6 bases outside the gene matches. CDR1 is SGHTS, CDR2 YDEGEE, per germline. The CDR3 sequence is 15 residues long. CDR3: CASSLRQGGNQPQHF. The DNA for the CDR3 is TGTGCCAGCAGCCTCAGACAGGGGGGGAATCAGCCCCAGCATTTT.

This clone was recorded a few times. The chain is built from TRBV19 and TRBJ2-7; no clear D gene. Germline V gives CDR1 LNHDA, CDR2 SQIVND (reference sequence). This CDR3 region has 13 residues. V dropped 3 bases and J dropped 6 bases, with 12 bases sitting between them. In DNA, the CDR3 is TGTGCCAGTAGTATTTCACAGATTGGCGAGCAGTACTTC. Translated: CASSISQIGEQYF.